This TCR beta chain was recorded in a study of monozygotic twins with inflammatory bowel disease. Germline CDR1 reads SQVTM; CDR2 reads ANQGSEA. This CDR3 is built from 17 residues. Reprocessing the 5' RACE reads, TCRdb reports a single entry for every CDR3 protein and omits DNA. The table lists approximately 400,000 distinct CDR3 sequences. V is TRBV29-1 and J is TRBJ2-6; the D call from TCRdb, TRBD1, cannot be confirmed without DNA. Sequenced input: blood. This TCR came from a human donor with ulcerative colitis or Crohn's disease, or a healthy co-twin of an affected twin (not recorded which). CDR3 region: CSVISRTDYSGANVLTF. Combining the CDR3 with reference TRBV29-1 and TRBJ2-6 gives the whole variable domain SAVISQKPSRDICQRGTSLTIQCQVDSQVTMMFWYRQQPGQSLTLIATANQGSEATYESGFVIDKFPISRPNLTFSTLTVSNMSPEDSSIYLCSVISRTDYSGANVLTFGAGSRLTVL.